A single sample gave rise to the 2 T cell receptor beta chains below, sequenced in a study of molecular identifiers for immune sequencing clone quantification (dated by TCRdb to 2017 to 2018). Library preparation employed PCR. Sequencing took place on an Illumina HiSeq 4000. TCRdb redid the processing of the public reads, applying fastp at Q25 and MiXCR, and retained in-frame beta chains. Duplicate CDR3 protein sequences are folded into a single record with the most common DNA and genes. A total of just under 65,000 distinct CDR3 sequences appear in this sample, around 17% of them only once. The ten largest clones take up 1.5% of the sample. Sequencing was performed on naive CD8+ T cells from blood, with Jurkat cell RNA spiked in. The sample's cell subset or site, from its label and the paper: FACS-sorted CD8+CD4-CCR7+CD45RA+ naive T cells. Receptors were obtained from a human donor in good health. Some libraries in this study had Jurkat cell RNA spiked in.

This clonotype was seen many times. CDR3 coding DNA: TGCGCCAGCAGCCAAAAGCCCGGGCCTACCACTGATGAGCAGTTCTTC. Translating gives CASSQKPGPTTDEQFF. J is TRBJ2-1 and V is TRBV4-1; D gene ambiguous. The CDR3 is 16 residues long. CDR1 and CDR2 from the germline V gene are MGHRA and YSYEKL. Trimming stripped 2 bases from V and 8 bases from J, with 19 bases between.

V usage is TRBV19 and J usage is TRBJ2-1, with a tentative D call TRBD2 (7 bases). The CDR3 is 13 amino acids. V was pared by 9 bases and J by 9 bases, with 18 bases between. Germline CDR1 LNHDA, CDR2 SQIVND (reference sequence). The CDR3 loop reads CASQGSGEVEQFF. Written as DNA, the CDR3 is TGTGCCAGCCAGGGGAGCGGGGAGGTTGAGCAGTTCTTC. The full variable domain, in which reference TRBV19 and TRBJ2-1 provide the parts outside the CDR3, is DGGITQSPKYLFRKEGQNVTLSCEQNLNHDAMYWYRQDPGQGLRLIYYSQIVNDFQKGDIAEGYSVSREKKESFPLTVTSAQKNPTAFYLCASQGSGEVEQFFGPGTRLTVL.